The T cell receptor beta chain under discussion was sequenced for a study of response to subunit inactivated influenza vaccine. One entry per CDR3 protein results from TCRdb running MiXCR on the RT-PCR reads. Of just under 550,000 distinct CDR3 sequences listed, roughly 25% were seen once; the top ten hold 2.5% to 3.5%. J lost 2 bases, V lost 5 bases, and 7 bases had no gene match. The CDR3 consists of 15 residues. From germline, CDR1 is SGHVS and CDR2 FQNEAQ. These data were likewise used in another study, on T cells expressing NK-cell markers. That work contributes: With UMIs, 5'RACE template switching was used to make TCR beta cDNA. Repertoires of TCR beta were obtained from T cells sorted as CD3+CD56+NKG2C+, CD3+CD56+NKG2C- and CD3+CD56-NKG2C+.

Sequenced here: CD4+ T cells sorted from PBMCs, sampled 11 to 12 days after vaccination. This receptor was obtained from a middle-aged man who received an inactivated influenza vaccine. The chain carries TRBV7-8 and TRBJ1-2; 8 bases match TRBD1. The CDR3 region has the DNA TGTGCCAGCAGCCTATCGGGACAGGCGAACTATGGCTACACCTTC. It encodes CASSLSGQANYGYTF.